Listed here are 17 T cell receptor beta chains from one sample, sequenced in a study of Graves' ophthalmopathy and Graves' hyperthyroidism. CDR3 regions of TCR beta were amplified from RNA transcripts. The workflow started with a first-round RT-PCR run with HTBI primers and then moved on to a second-round multiplex PCR. TCRdb processed the multiplex PCR reads anew with MiXCR; each CDR3 protein has one entry. The sample holds over a million distinct CDR3 sequences; about two fifths are singletons and the top ten take around 10%. Sample: peripheral blood or thyroid tissue (not recorded which). The receptors shown here come from an adult man with Graves' hyperthyroidism.

The V gene is TRBV5-1, the J gene TRBJ1-2; D might be TRBD1 (5 bases). Germline CDR1 reads SGHRS; CDR2 reads YFSETQ. V lost 6 bases, J lost 8 bases, and 14 bases lay in between. The CDR3 runs 12 residues. CDR3 sequence reads: CASNRQGGGYTF. In DNA form, the CDR3 reads TGCGCCAGCAACAGGCAGGGCGGCGGCTACACCTTC.

This clonotype was picked up a small number of times. This chain connects TRBV27 to TRBJ2-7, with 14 bases fitting TRBD2. Unmatched junction bases numbered 6, after V lost 6 bases and J lost 5 bases. The CDR3 loop spans 15 amino acids. CDR1 and CDR2 (germline): MNHEY, SMNVEV (reference sequence). CDR3 residues: CASSITGLAGDEQYF. CDR3 sequence (DNA): TGTGCCAGCAGCATAACGGGACTAGCGGGAGACGAGCAGTACTTC.

CDR3 sequence: CASSNRGRGETQYF. In DNA form, the CDR3 reads TGTGCCAGCAGCAATAGGGGGCGAGGGGAGACCCAGTACTTC. The V call is TRBV7-2, the J call TRBJ2-5, with 7 nucleotides matching TRBD1. CDR1 SGHTA and CDR2 FQGNSA come from the germline V gene. V shed 5 bases and J 5 bases; nucleotides not matched to a gene: 8. This CDR3 spans 14 amino acids.

A word on this clonotype: Sequence at one end of the junction differs from germline and may be a read error. The chain links TRBV19 to TRBJ1-5; 7 nucleotides match TRBD1. The CDR3 consists of 13 residues. Germline V gene lookup returns CDR1 LNHDA and CDR2 SQIVND (reference sequence). The CDR3 reads CASSHDRAQPRHF. The CDR3 DNA reads TGTGCCAGTAGTCACGACAGGGCTCAGCCCCGGCATTTT. The variable domain in full, with the rest retrieved from reference TRBV19 and TRBJ1-5, is DGGITQSPKYLFRKEGQNVTLSCEQNLNHDAMYWYRQDPGQGLRLIYYSQIVNDFQKGDIAEGYSVSREKKESFPLTVTSAQKNPTAFYLCASSHDRAQPRHFGDGTRLSIL.

This clonotype was detected many times. This chain joins TRBV2 and TRBJ1-1; D is possibly TRBD1 (5 bases). The CDR3 contains 13 residues. Germline V gene lookup returns CDR1 SNHLY and CDR2 FYNNEI. V was trimmed by 0 bases and J by 13 bases, leaving 15 bases between them. The CDR3 DNA reads as TGTGCCAGCAGTGAAGCTTTGGCAGGGTGGTTTTTCTTT. Its translation is CASSEALAGWFFF.

Points on this clonotype: A much larger clone lies a single base off, so this may be a read error. The chain uses TRBV7-2 and TRBJ1-3, with 10 nucleotides matching TRBD1. Germline CDR1 is SGHTA and CDR2 is FQGNSA. The CDR3 covers 17 residues. In DNA, the CDR3 is TGTGCCAGCAGCTTAGTTGGGACAGGGGATTTCGGAAACACCATATGTTTT. It encodes CASSLVGTGDFGNTICF. Filled out from reference TRBV7-2 and TRBJ1-3, the complete variable domain reads GAGVSQSPSNKVTEKGKDVELRCDPISGHTALYWYRQSLGQGLEFLIYFQGNSAPDKSGLPSDRFSAERTGGSVSTLTIQRTQQEDSAVYLCASSLVGTGDFGNTICFGEGSWLTVV.

This clonotype was detected ten times or more. The rearrangement links TRBV10-3 to TRBJ2-7; no reliable D call. Germline V gene sequence: CDR1 ENHRY, CDR2 SYGVKD. Trimming cost V 7 bases and J 3 bases, with 10 bases left between them. This CDR3 comprises 12 residues. This CDR3 reads CAIIGPNYEQYF. The DNA for the CDR3 is TGTGCCATCATAGGGCCGAACTACGAGCAGTACTTC.

The rearrangement links TRBV7-2 to TRBJ1-6, with a tentative D call TRBD1 (6 bases). Germline-derived CDR1 and CDR2 are SGHTA and FQGNSA. V gave up 8 bases and J gave up 0 bases, with 17 bases separating them. The CDR3 consists of 17 residues. CDR3 loop: CASSPIEQGSYNSPLHF. The DNA for the CDR3 is TGTGCCAGCTCACCCATCGAACAGGGCTCCTATAATTCACCCCTCCACTTT. Filled out from reference TRBV7-2 and TRBJ1-6, the complete variable domain reads GAGVSQSPSNKVTEKGKDVELRCDPISGHTALYWYRQSLGQGLEFLIYFQGNSAPDKSGLPSDRFSAERTGGSVSTLTIQRTQQEDSAVYLCASSPIEQGSYNSPLHFGNGTRLTVT.

This clonotype was seen a few times. The rearrangement links TRBV4-3 to TRBJ1-1; 9 bases fit TRBD1. The V and J ends lost 2 bases and 4 bases, in that order; junction bases with no gene match: 2. Germline CDR1 is LGHNA and CDR2 is YSLEER. The CDR3 has 14 residues. The CDR3 reads CASSQNRGPTEAFF. The CDR3 nucleotides are TGCGCCAGCAGCCAAAACAGGGGGCCCACTGAAGCTTTCTTT.

The rearrangement joins TRBV6-6 to TRBJ2-7, with D maybe TRBD1 (6 bases). The V and J ends lost 10 bases and 1 base respectively, with 20 bases between them. This CDR3 has 15 residues. From germline, CDR1 is MNHNY and CDR2 SVGAGI (reference sequence). The CDR3 region is CATRIYRDGSYEQYF. The DNA of the CDR3 is TGTGCCACCAGGATTTACAGGGATGGATCCTACGAGCAGTACTTC.

This clonotype occurred a few times. The rearrangement uses TRBV7-9 and TRBJ1-6, with a weak D call TRBD1 (5 bases). V lost 2 bases and J 8 bases, leaving 19 bases between the germline ends. Germline lookup yields CDR1 SEHNR and CDR2 FQNEAQ (reference sequence). This CDR3 region has 17 residues. CDR3 coding DNA: TGTGCCAGCAGCTTACCCCCGGGGGGGGAGGAAGATTCACCCCTCCACTTT. It is translated as CASSLPPGGEEDSPLHF.

This clonotype showed up just a few times. The chain couples TRBV2 to TRBJ1-2; 7 bases fit TRBD1. V lost 4 bases to trimming and J lost 7 bases; unmatched junction nucleotides: 6. This CDR3 is built from 13 residues. The germline CDR1 and CDR2 sequences are SNHLY and FYNNEI. CDR3: CASSAQGMGGYTF. The CDR3 nucleotides read TGTGCCAGCAGTGCACAGGGGATGGGTGGCTACACCTTC.

This clonotype was counted at least ten times. The chain uses TRBV15 and TRBJ2-7; a possible D gene is TRBD1 (6 bases). CDR1 and CDR2 (germline): LNHNV, YYDKDF (reference sequence). V lost 0 bases, J lost 4 bases, and 10 bases lay in between. This CDR3 region has 14 residues. The CDR3: CATSREGGAYEQYF. DNA of the CDR3: TGTGCCACCAGCAGAGAAGGGGGAGCATACGAGCAGTACTTC.

The count of this clonotype is one. The chain uses TRBV5-6 and TRBJ2-5, with 10 nucleotides matching TRBD1. The CDR3 length is 13 residues. Looked up from germline, CDR1 is SGHDT and CDR2 is YYEEEE. V lost 4 bases to trimming and J lost 9 bases; unmatched junction nucleotides: 6. CDR3 sequence reads: CASSRGTGDPQYF. Here the CDR3 DNA reads TGTGCCAGCAGCCGCGGGACAGGGGATCCCCAGTACTTC.

The chain employs TRBV12-3 or TRBV12-4 and TRBJ2-7, with 7 nucleotides matching TRBD2. The CDR3 spans 15 residues. J gave up 5 bases and V 6 bases, and 13 bases lay outside the gene matches. CDR3 sequence reads: CASSPGRPRGDEQYF. CDR3 DNA: TGTGCCAGCAGCCCAGGGAGGCCCCGGGGGGACGAGCAGTACTTC.

This clonotype has a count of ten or more. The chain is built from TRBV19 and TRBJ1-5; D possibly corresponds to TRBD1 (5 bases). The CDR3 is 14 residues long. Trimming took 7 bases from V and 3 from J, leaving 13 bases between them. Per germline, CDR1 LNHDA and CDR2 SQIVND (reference sequence). CDR3 residues: CASTGAGINQPQHF. CDR3 nucleotides: TGTGCCAGTACAGGTGCAGGGATCAATCAGCCCCAGCATTTT.

The chain joins TRBV28 to TRBJ1-1; D ambiguous. The V end lost 8 bases, the J end lost 4 bases, and 11 bases lay between the germline ends. CDR1 MDHEN and CDR2 SYDVKM come from the germline V gene. This CDR3 comprises 12 residues. The CDR3 here is CASGRRSTEAFF. DNA for the CDR3: TGTGCCAGCGGGAGACGAAGCACTGAAGCTTTCTTT.